Following are 13 T cell receptor beta chains from one sample sequenced in a study of blood T cell repertoires in COVID-19. Sequencing was performed with immunoSEQ multiplex PCR; in TCRdb, only in-frame clones are kept and a portion is missing. The sample gives 98,000 or so clones, around 87% of which show up once; more than 14% is in the top ten. The sequenced sample consisted of peripheral blood. The receptors shown here come from a man over 45 with acute or convalescent COVID-19.

The chain has TRBV7-9 and TRBJ2-7; 8 positions agree with TRBD1. The CDR3 has 14 residues. Germline CDR1 SEHNR, CDR2 FQNEAQ (reference sequence). V lost 4 bases, J lost 4 bases, and 6 bases stayed unmatched. CDR3 protein: CASSWDRSGYEQYF. CDR3 coding DNA: TGTGCCAGCAGCTGGGACAGGTCGGGATACGAGCAGTACTTC.

The chain has TRBV7-6 and TRBJ2-7; 10 bases line up with TRBD1. Germline-derived CDR1 and CDR2 are SGHVS and FNYEAQ. The CDR3 length is 15 residues. The V segment lost 3 bases and the J segment 0 bases; nucleotides outside the gene matches: 2. CDR3 DNA sequence: TGTGCCAGCAGCTTCCGACAGGGGGCCTCCTACGAGCAGTACTTC. It specifies CASSFRQGASYEQYF.

The J gene is TRBJ1-6, the V gene TRBV19; a possible D gene is TRBD1 (5 bases). With 9 bases removed from V and 1 base from J, the gap between germline ends came to 16 bases. There are 16 residues in the CDR3. Per the germline V gene, CDR1 is LNHDA and CDR2 is SQIVND (reference sequence). CDR3: CASGDSIQSYNSPLHF. Here the CDR3 DNA reads TGTGCCAGCGGAGACAGTATCCAGTCCTATAATTCACCCCTCCACTTT.

The chain combines TRBV10-3 with TRBJ1-1; D might be TRBD1 (5 bases). Germline-derived CDR1 and CDR2 are ENHRY and SYGVKD. This CDR3 is built from 14 residues. V was clipped by 3 bases and J by 8 bases, with 16 bases between them. In DNA, the CDR3 is TGTGCCATCAGTGATTCCGATACAGGCGCCGAAGCTTTCTTT. Its protein product is CAISDSDTGAEAFF.

The chain has TRBV18 and TRBJ2-1, with 8 bases identical to TRBD1. The CDR3 is 14 residues long. Germline-derived CDR1 and CDR2 are KGHSH and LQKENI. Trimming took 7 bases from V and 5 from J; bases not matched to a gene: 7. CDR3 residues: CASFTGQGHNEQFF. The CDR3 DNA reads as TGTGCCAGCTTTACCGGACAGGGCCACAATGAGCAGTTCTTC. The complete variable domain, with remaining parts taken from reference TRBV18 and TRBJ2-1, reads NAGVMQNPRHLVRRRGQEARLRCSPMKGHSHVYWYRQLPEEGLKFMVYLQKENIIDESGMPKERFSAEFPKEGPSILRIQQVVRGDSAAYFCASFTGQGHNEQFFGPGTRLTVL.

The CDR3: CASSEMAGSEQYF. CDR3 DNA sequence: TGTGCCAGCAGTGAGATGGCGGGTAGCGAGCAGTACTTC. The rearrangement joins TRBV25-1 to TRBJ2-7; D may be TRBD2 (5 bases). Germline lookup yields CDR1 MGHDK and CDR2 SYGVNS. The V and J ends lost 3 bases and 6 bases respectively, with 12 bases between them. This CDR3 comprises 13 residues.

V is TRBV19 and J is TRBJ2-2, with D possibly TRBD2 on 6 matching bases. The CDR3 is made up of 12 amino acids. Trimming pared 5 bases from V and 6 bases from J, leaving 7 bases between. The V gene's germline CDR1 is LNHDA and CDR2 SQIVND (reference sequence). DNA for the CDR3: TGTGCCAGTAGTCGGAGGGCCGGGGAGCTGTTTTTT. Protein sequence: CASSRRAGELFF.

V and J are TRBV5-1 and TRBJ1-1, with a tentative D call TRBD1 (6 bases). CDR3 length: 13 residues. Trimming removed 4 bases at V and 6 bases at J, with 13 bases between. Germline values: CDR1 SGHRS, CDR2 YFSETQ. CDR3: CASSPDSRAEAFF. The CDR3 DNA reads TGCGCCAGCAGCCCGGACAGTCGCGCTGAAGCTTTCTTT.

The DNA of the CDR3 is TGTGCCAGCAGCCAAGGGCGGCTCACCGGGGAGCTGTTTTTT. Translated: CASSQGRLTGELFF. The V and J genes are TRBV14 and TRBJ2-2; no clear D gene. V lost 1 base to trimming and J lost 4 bases, with 7 bases between them. There are 14 residues in the CDR3. The germline V gene encodes CDR1 SGHDN and CDR2 FVKESK. Full variable domain (rest looked up from reference TRBV14 and TRBJ2-2): EAGVTQFPSHSVIEKGQTVTLRCDPISGHDNLYWYRRVMGKEIKFLLHFVKESKQDESGMPNNRFLAERTGGTYSTLKVQPAELEDSGVYFCASSQGRLTGELFFGEGSRLTVL.

CDR3 in DNA: TGTGCCAGCAGTTGGACAGGGGGCGTCAATGAGCAGTTCTTC. Its translation: CASSWTGGVNEQFF. This chain uses TRBV6-5 with TRBJ2-1; 11 bases align to TRBD1. Per the germline V gene, CDR1 is MNHEY and CDR2 is SVGAGI. The length of the CDR3 is 14 residues. V was clipped by 4 bases and J by 6 bases; unmatched bases: 2.

The rearrangement uses TRBV18 and TRBJ2-6; TRBD1 matches at 10 bases. V lost 3 bases and J lost 1; bases outside the gene matches: 6. The germline CDR1 and CDR2 sequences are KGHSH and LQKENI. CDR3 length: 18 amino acids. This CDR3 reads CASSPVRQGASGANVLTF. Here the CDR3 DNA reads TGTGCCAGCTCACCGGTTCGACAGGGGGCTTCTGGGGCCAACGTCCTGACTTTC.

The chain uses TRBV5-1 and TRBJ1-5; D call uncertain. The V end was cut by 1 base, the J end by 3 bases, with 8 bases between. The germline gives CDR1 SGHRS, CDR2 YFSETQ. The CDR3 runs to 14 residues. DNA of the CDR3: TGCGCCAGCAGCTTGTTGGGAGACAATCAGCCCCAGCATTTT. This codes for CASSLLGDNQPQHF.

This chain links TRBV29-1 with TRBJ2-3; 9 bases map to TRBD2. Germline V CDR1 and CDR2: SQVTM, ANQGSEA. Trimming cost V 4 bases and J 1 base; bases outside gene matches: 6. The CDR3 contains 15 residues. The CDR3 DNA follows: TGCAGCGTTGCTGGGCGGGAGGGGGGCACAGATACGCAGTATTTT. Protein: CSVAGREGGTDTQYF.